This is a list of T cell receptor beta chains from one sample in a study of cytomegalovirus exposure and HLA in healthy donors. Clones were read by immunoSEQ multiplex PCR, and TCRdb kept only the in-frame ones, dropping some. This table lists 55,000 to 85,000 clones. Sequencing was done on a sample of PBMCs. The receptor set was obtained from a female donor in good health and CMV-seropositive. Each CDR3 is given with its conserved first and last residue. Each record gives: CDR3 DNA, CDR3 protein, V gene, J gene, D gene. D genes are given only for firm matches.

cdr3_nt: TGCAGCGTTGAACCGAGCACAGATACGCAGTATTTT; cdr3_aa: CSVEPSTDTQYF; v_call: TRBV29-1; j_call: TRBJ2-3; d_call: .
cdr3_nt: TGTGCCAGCAGTGAATATTTGTTAGCGGGGGGACAAGAGACCCAGTACTTC; cdr3_aa: CASSEYLLAGGQETQYF; v_call: TRBV25-1; j_call: TRBJ2-5; d_call: TRBD2
cdr3_nt: TGTGCCAGCAGCCGTCAAGTGATCCAGGGGGCGCAAGGCTACACCTTC; cdr3_aa: CASSRQVIQGAQGYTF; v_call: TRBV7-9; j_call: TRBJ1-2; d_call: TRBD1
cdr3_nt: TGCGCCAGCAGCTCGGGGGCACAGACCGGGACAGGGGACCACGAGCAGTACTTC; cdr3_aa: CASSSGAQTGTGDHEQYF; v_call: TRBV5-1; j_call: TRBJ2-7; d_call: TRBD1
cdr3_nt: TGTGCCAGCAGTTCACCGGGACTAGCGGTTAGCTCCTACAATGAGCAGTTCTTC; cdr3_aa: CASSSPGLAVSSYNEQFF; v_call: TRBV28; j_call: TRBJ2-1; d_call: TRBD2
cdr3_nt: TGCGCCAGCAGCCAAGTGAGCGGGGTCTCCTACGAGCAGTACTTC; cdr3_aa: CASSQVSGVSYEQYF; v_call: TRBV4-3; j_call: TRBJ2-7; d_call: TRBD2
cdr3_nt: TGCGCCAGCAGCCAAGACCAAAACCGACAGGGGGCCACCGGGGAGCTGTTTTTT; cdr3_aa: CASSQDQNRQGATGELFF; v_call: TRBV4-3; j_call: TRBJ2-2; d_call: TRBD1
cdr3_nt: TGTGCCAACTCGCGTGGGCCAGGAGGGAACACTGAAGCTTTCTTT; cdr3_aa: CANSRGPGGNTEAFF; v_call: TRBV10-3; j_call: TRBJ1-1; d_call: .
cdr3_nt: TGTGCCATCAGTGATACCGGGACTAGTTCCTACGAGCAGTACTTC; cdr3_aa: CAISDTGTSSYEQYF; v_call: TRBV10-3; j_call: TRBJ2-7; d_call: TRBD2
cdr3_nt: TGTGCCAGCAGCTTCGGACAGGGCGGCGCCTACGAGCAGTACTTC; cdr3_aa: CASSFGQGGAYEQYF; v_call: TRBV5-4; j_call: TRBJ2-7; d_call: TRBD1
cdr3_nt: TGTGCCAGCAGCGTCTACACGACTACTAACGGGGAGCTGTTTTTT; cdr3_aa: CASSVYTTTNGELFF; v_call: TRBV9; j_call: TRBJ2-2; d_call: .
cdr3_nt: TGTGCCAGCAGTTTATCGGGACAGGTCTATGGCTACACCTTC; cdr3_aa: CASSLSGQVYGYTF; v_call: TRBV28; j_call: TRBJ1-2; d_call: TRBD1
cdr3_nt: TGCGCCAGCAGTGAGATTACAGGGGTTAGGAATGAAAAACTGTTTTTT; cdr3_aa: CASSEITGVRNEKLFF; v_call: TRBV10-2; j_call: TRBJ1-4; d_call: TRBD1
cdr3_nt: TGTGCCAGCAGCTTAGTGGACTTAAGCACCGGGGAGCTGTTTTTT; cdr3_aa: CASSLVDLSTGELFF; v_call: TRBV7-6; j_call: TRBJ2-2; d_call: .
cdr3_nt: TGTGCCAGCAGCGTAGCGGACACCCCCTACGAGCAGTACTTC; cdr3_aa: CASSVADTPYEQYF; v_call: TRBV9; j_call: TRBJ2-7; d_call: .
cdr3_nt: TGTGCCATCAGTGATTCGGGATTCCCTAGCGAGCCACCGAGCACAGATACGCAGTATTTT; cdr3_aa: CAISDSGFPSEPPSTDTQYF; v_call: TRBV10-3; j_call: TRBJ2-3; d_call: .
cdr3_nt: TGCGCCAGCAGCCAAGATATCGCCAAAAACATTCAGTACTTC; cdr3_aa: CASSQDIAKNIQYF; v_call: TRBV4-3; j_call: TRBJ2-4; d_call: .
cdr3_nt: TGTGCCAGCGGCAGGACGGGGGACTCTGGAAACACCATATATTTT; cdr3_aa: CASGRTGDSGNTIYF; v_call: TRBV18; j_call: TRBJ1-3; d_call: .
cdr3_nt: TGCGCCAGCAGCCAAGGATCAGGGGCCTATGGCTACACCTTC; cdr3_aa: CASSQGSGAYGYTF; v_call: TRBV4-1; j_call: TRBJ1-2; d_call: .
cdr3_nt: TGTGCCAGCAGCGTAGAAGCACTGTCCTACAATGAGCAGTTCTTC; cdr3_aa: CASSVEALSYNEQFF; v_call: TRBV9; j_call: TRBJ2-1; d_call: .
cdr3_nt: TGCGCCAGCAGCCAAGTTGAGGGACAGAATTCACCCCTCCACTTT; cdr3_aa: CASSQVEGQNSPLHF; v_call: TRBV4-3; j_call: TRBJ1-6; d_call: TRBD1
cdr3_nt: TGTGCCAGCAGCGTAGAGGGGCAGACTGAAGCTTTCTTT; cdr3_aa: CASSVEGQTEAFF; v_call: TRBV9; j_call: TRBJ1-1; d_call: .
cdr3_nt: TGCGCCAGCAGCCAAGACGGGGGGGGTGGCTACGAGCAGTACTTC; cdr3_aa: CASSQDGGGGYEQYF; v_call: TRBV4-1; j_call: TRBJ2-7; d_call: TRBD2
cdr3_nt: TGTGCCAGCAGTTATGACAGGGGGGTCTACAATGAGCAGTTCTTC; cdr3_aa: CASSYDRGVYNEQFF; v_call: TRBV6-6; j_call: TRBJ2-1; d_call: TRBD1
cdr3_nt: TGTGCCAGCAGCTTGGGGGACAGGTCCTACAATGAGCAGTTCTTC; cdr3_aa: CASSLGDRSYNEQFF; v_call: TRBV5-4; j_call: TRBJ2-1; d_call: TRBD1
cdr3_nt: TGTGCCAGCAGCCTCGGGACAGCAAACACAGATACGCAGTATTTT; cdr3_aa: CASSLGTANTDTQYF; v_call: TRBV7-9; j_call: TRBJ2-3; d_call: TRBD1
cdr3_nt: TGTGCCAGCAGTCCGGGACAGGGGCCCTATGGCTACACCTTC; cdr3_aa: CASSPGQGPYGYTF; v_call: TRBV6-6; j_call: TRBJ1-2; d_call: TRBD1
cdr3_nt: TGTGCCAGCCGCCCCAGGGGTAAGGGTGAGCAGTTCTTC; cdr3_aa: CASRPRGKGEQFF; v_call: TRBV6-6; j_call: TRBJ2-1; d_call: .
cdr3_nt: TGTGCCAGCAGACCAGGAGGACGGCGTAGCACTGAAGCTTTCTTT; cdr3_aa: CASRPGGRRSTEAFF; v_call: TRBV28; j_call: TRBJ1-1; d_call: .